These 17 T cell receptor beta chains share one sample of origin, sequenced in a study of response to subunit inactivated influenza vaccine. TCRdb processed the RT-PCR reads anew with MiXCR; each CDR3 protein has one entry. The sample has about 540,000 distinct CDR3 sequences; 20% to 25% are singletons. The same data also went into a second study, on T cells expressing NK-cell markers. That work adds: The authors made TCR beta cDNA libraries by 5'RACE template switching. This switching added a universal primer site and UMIs.

Sequencing used CD4+ T cells sorted from PBMCs, obtained approximately 13 days after vaccination. Every receptor here comes from a man aged 45 to 65 who received an inactivated influenza vaccine.

CDR3 sequence reads: CASSPGRIQPYEQYF. The CDR3 DNA reads TGTGCCAGCAGTCCGGGACGGATACAGCCCTACGAGCAGTACTTC. V and J are TRBV6-2 or TRBV6-3 and TRBJ2-7; tentatively, D is TRBD1 or TRBD2 (5 bases each). The length of the CDR3 is 15 residues. The V end lost 5 bases, the J end lost 2 bases, and 16 bases lay between the germline ends. CDR1 is MNHEY and CDR2 is SVGEGT in the germline V gene.

The rearrangement joins TRBV28 to TRBJ2-7, with D possibly being TRBD2 (7 bases). The CDR3 is 16 amino acids. The germline V gene encodes CDR1 MDHEN and CDR2 SYDVKM. V gave up 3 bases and J gave up 4 bases, with 19 bases separating them. CDR3 nucleotides: TGTGCCAGCAGTTTGAGCAGCGGGACACGGTATTACGAGCAGTACTTC. Translating it yields CASSLSSGTRYYEQYF.

The gene calls are TRBV12-3 or TRBV12-4 and TRBJ1-1; D might be TRBD1 (5 bases). Trimming removed 3 bases at V and 5 bases at J, with 16 bases between. The CDR3 extends over 15 amino acids. Here the CDR3 reads CASSFSQGPQTEAFF. In nucleotides, the CDR3 is TGTGCCAGCAGTTTTTCCCAGGGCCCCCAAACTGAAGCTTTCTTT.

This clonotype was observed a few times. CDR3 nucleotides: TGCAGCGTTACGGGGGCCCCCGGGGAGCTGTTTTTT. Translated, it gives CSVTGAPGELFF. The rearrangement uses TRBV29-1 and TRBJ2-2, with D tentatively TRBD1 or TRBD2 (6 bases each). V lost 5 bases and J lost 6, with 10 bases in between. Germline CDR1 SQVTM, CDR2 ANQGSEA. The CDR3 consists of 12 residues.

V is TRBV10-3 and J is TRBJ1-3, with 7 bases matching TRBD1. Germline trimming cut 2 bases from V and 0 bases from J; bases unmatched to any gene: 4. The CDR3 totals 16 residues. Germline assignment: CDR1 ENHRY and CDR2 SYGVKD. DNA of the CDR3: TGTGCCATCAGTGAGACTGGGACAGTCTCTGGAAACACCATATATTTT. As protein: CAISETGTVSGNTIYF.

Many counts were recorded for this clonotype. This chain links TRBV12-3 or TRBV12-4 with TRBJ2-1, with 11 nucleotides matching TRBD2. This CDR3 has 15 amino acids. Losses at the gene ends were 6 bases for V and 6 bases for J; bases not matched to a gene: 7. The CDR3, as DNA: TGTGCCAGCAGCAATCTAGCGGGGGGTAGCAATGAGCAGTTCTTC. Translation gives CASSNLAGGSNEQFF.

The J gene is TRBJ1-2, the V gene TRBV18; 10 bases match TRBD1. The CDR3 sequence is 16 residues long. V was clipped by 3 bases and J by 0 bases; unmatched bases: 4. Germline-derived CDR1 and CDR2 are KGHSH and LQKENI. In DNA, the CDR3 is TGTGCCAGCTCACCGGGACAGGGGCTAGCTAACTATGGCTACACCTTC. Its translation is CASSPGQGLANYGYTF.

V gene TRBV29-1 combines with J gene TRBJ1-2; D possibly corresponds to TRBD1 (5 bases). The CDR3 loop spans 12 amino acids. The V end was cut by 4 bases, the J end by 8 bases, with 14 bases between. Germline V gene lookup returns CDR1 SQVTM and CDR2 ANQGSEA. CDR3 residues: CSVARGAGGYTF. CDR3 bases: TGCAGCGTTGCTCGCGGGGCGGGCGGCTACACCTTC.

The gene calls are TRBV24-1 and TRBJ2-3; no clear D. The CDR3 covers 16 residues. The germline V gene has CDR1 KGHDR and CDR2 SFDVKD. V was clipped by 3 bases and J by 0 bases, with 12 bases between them. CDR3 loop: CATSDPLTRSTDTQYF. The DNA of the CDR3 is TGTGCCACCAGTGATCCCCTGACAAGGAGCACAGATACGCAGTATTTT.

This clonotype was detected a few times. This chain uses TRBV7-2 with TRBJ2-5, with 10 bases aligning to TRBD1. The germline gives CDR1 SGHTA, CDR2 FQGNSA. The CDR3 is made up of 15 amino acids. V was pared by 5 bases and J by 1 base, with 4 bases of the junction left unmatched. This CDR3 reads CASSHRTGGQETQYF. The CDR3 nucleotides are TGTGCCAGCAGCCATAGGACAGGGGGCCAAGAGACCCAGTACTTC.

The chain is built from TRBV2 and TRBJ2-5; D is unresolved. V lost 4 bases, J lost 4 bases, and 16 bases lay in between. The germline gives CDR1 SNHLY, CDR2 FYNNEI. The CDR3 extends over 15 amino acids. CDR3 protein: CASSGLKTVGETQYF. For the CDR3, the DNA is TGTGCCAGCAGTGGATTGAAAACAGTGGGAGAGACCCAGTACTTC.

This chain joins TRBV6-5 and TRBJ1-5; maybe TRBD1 (5 bases). Germline loops: CDR1 MNHEY, CDR2 SVGAGI. V lost 0 bases and J lost 9, with 12 bases in between. This CDR3 comprises 14 residues. The CDR3 here is CASSYSMGVWPQHF. The CDR3 DNA sequence: TGTGCCAGCAGTTACTCGATGGGGGTTTGGCCCCAGCATTTT.

This clonotype has just a few counts. The gene calls are TRBV9 and TRBJ2-1; D is perhaps TRBD1 or TRBD2 (5 bases each). V was pared by 0 bases and J by 9 bases, with 13 bases between. CDR1 and CDR2 from the germline V gene are SGDLS and YYNGEE. The CDR3 has 14 residues. The CDR3 nucleotides are TGTGCCAGCAGCGTAGAGCTGGGGACGGCTGAGCAGTTCTTC. Residues: CASSVELGTAEQFF.

The gene calls are TRBV15 and TRBJ2-3; 10 nucleotides match TRBD1. CDR3 length: 15 amino acids. Germline V gene sequence: CDR1 LNHNV, CDR2 YYDKDF (reference sequence). Trimming at V came to 5 bases and at J to 6 bases, leaving 8 bases not matched to a gene. The CDR3 region is CATSRGGTGADTQYF. The CDR3 nucleotides are TGTGCCACCAGCCGGGGGGGGACAGGGGCGGATACGCAGTATTTT.

V is TRBV28 and J is TRBJ2-1, with 8 nucleotides matching TRBD2. J was trimmed by 9 bases and V by 1 base; bases with no gene match: 5. The CDR3 extends over 14 amino acids. Germline CDR1 and CDR2: MDHEN and SYDVKM. The CDR3 protein is CASSLSGGPPEQFF. The CDR3 coding sequence is TGTGCCAGCAGTTTATCGGGGGGGCCACCTGAGCAGTTCTTC. The full variable domain, rest sourced from reference TRBV28 and TRBJ2-1, is DVKVTQSSRYLVKRTGEKVFLECVQDMDHENMFWYRQDPGLGLRLIYFSYDVKMKEKGDIPEGYSVSREKKERFSLILESASTNQTSMYLCASSLSGGPPEQFFGPGTRLTVL.

The chain uses TRBV5-1 and TRBJ2-1; D is undetermined. Germline lookup yields CDR1 SGHRS and CDR2 YFSETQ. Trimming took off 1 base at V and 0 bases at J, with 14 bases between the two ends. The CDR3 is made up of 17 amino acids. The CDR3 DNA is TGCGCCAGCAGCTTGATACCCAGGTTCCGCTCCTACAATGAGCAGTTCTTC. Translating it yields CASSLIPRFRSYNEQFF.

This clonotype occurred many times. The J gene is TRBJ2-1, the V gene TRBV5-1, with D maybe TRBD1 (6 bases). The CDR3 covers 14 residues. Germline CDR1 is SGHRS and CDR2 is YFSETQ. Deletions cut 2 bases from V and 5 bases from J, with 11 bases between. This CDR3 reads CASSFRTVNNEQFF. The DNA of the CDR3 is TGCGCCAGCAGCTTTAGGACAGTGAACAATGAGCAGTTCTTC. The full variable domain, completed using reference TRBV5-1 and TRBJ2-1, is KAGVTQTPRYLIKTRGQQVTLSCSPISGHRSVSWYQQTPGQGLQFLFEYFSETQRNKGNFPGRFSGRQFSNSRSEMNVSTLELGDSALYLCASSFRTVNNEQFFGPGTRLTVL.